This T cell receptor beta chain comes out of a study of T-cell reconstitution after alpha-beta-depleted transplantation in children. This clonotype occurred many times. The CDR3 runs 12 residues. Trimming stripped 1 base from V and 6 bases from J, with 8 bases between. Germline CDR1 reads SGHRS; CDR2 reads YFSETQ. Using unique molecular identifiers, the investigators prepared the TCRbeta library. A single record per CDR3 protein comes from TCRdb applying MiXCR to the PCR reads. This table has 240,000 or so distinct CDR3 sequences, around 12% appearing once. This chain uses TRBV5-1 with TRBJ2-7; perhaps TRBD2 as D (5 bases). This specimen was PBMCs from the stem cell graft donor, taken from the stem cell graft. The source of this sequence is a human donor who donated a stem cell graft to a child with acute lymphoblastic leukemia. The CDR3 is CASSLSLAEQYF. The CDR3 region has the DNA TGCGCCAGCAGCTTGTCCCTAGCCGAGCAGTACTTC.